What follows are 11 T cell receptor beta chains derived from one specimen sequenced in a study of cytomegalovirus exposure and HLA in healthy donors. PCR was performed using 60 Vbeta and 13 Jbeta primers. Repertoires were generated with immunoSEQ multiplex PCR, while TCRdb's copy carries only in-frame clones and drops some. Of some 180,000 clones listed, 8.5% to 10% were seen once; the top ten hold roughly 1.3%. The sequencing input was PBMCs. The receptors stem from a woman in her 30s in good health and CMV-seropositive.

The chain couples TRBV7-9 to TRBJ2-1; TRBD1 matches 8 bases. Germline V gene data show CDR1 as SEHNR and CDR2 as FQNEAQ (reference sequence). The trim removed 4 bases at V and 4 bases at J, leaving 9 bases unmatched. The CDR3 is made up of 16 amino acids. The DNA for the CDR3 is TGTGCCAGCAGCTCGACAGGGACAGGATATTACAATGAGCAGTTCTTC. Its translation: CASSSTGTGYYNEQFF.

A word on this clone: One end of the junction does not line up with germline, which may come from a read error. The chain combines TRBV29-1 with TRBJ1-5; the match to TRBD1 covers 8 bases. The CDR3 loop spans 14 amino acids. CDR1 is SQVTM, CDR2 ANQGSEA, per germline. CDR3 sequence (DNA): TGCAGCGTAGCCTCAGGGGGCAGCAATCAGCTCCAGCATTTT. The encoded protein is CSVASGGSNQLQHF.

This clone was observed a handful of times. The genes are TRBV19 and TRBJ1-2; TRBD1 matches at 9 bases. Per germline, CDR1 LNHDA and CDR2 SQIVND (reference sequence). The CDR3 loop spans 13 amino acids. The junction had 8 bases not matched to a gene; V was cut back by 7 bases and J by 8 bases. In DNA, the CDR3 is TGTGCCAGTACGCGGACAGGGGTGGGAGGCTACACCTTC. It is translated as CASTRTGVGGYTF. Looking up the rest from reference TRBV19 and TRBJ1-2 gives the full variable domain: DGGITQSPKYLFRKEGQNVTLSCEQNLNHDAMYWYRQDPGQGLRLIYYSQIVNDFQKGDIAEGYSVSREKKESFPLTVTSAQKNPTAFYLCASTRTGVGGYTFGSGTRLTVV.

This clone was counted between two and nine times. The rearrangement uses TRBV2 and TRBJ2-1, with TRBD2 matching over 12 bases. The CDR3 totals 16 residues. Trimming cost V 4 bases and J 4 bases; bases outside gene matches: 5. Per germline, CDR1 SNHLY and CDR2 FYNNEI. The CDR3 DNA sequence: TGTGCCAGCAGTGCCGGGACTAGCGGGTATTACAATGAGCAGTTCTTC. Its translation: CASSAGTSGYYNEQFF.

The rearrangement uses TRBV9 and TRBJ2-1; 8 bases fit TRBD2. CDR1 and CDR2 from the germline V gene are SGDLS and YYNGEE. The V and J ends lost 7 bases and 7 bases, in that order; junction bases with no gene match: 13. CDR3 length equals 15 residues. CDR3 coding DNA: TGTGCCAGCTCTTCGACCGGGACTAGGTGGAATGAGCAGTTCTTC. Translation: CASSSTGTRWNEQFF.

This clone has more than one count but fewer than ten. This chain links TRBV7-9 with TRBJ2-7, with D perhaps matching TRBD1 (5 bases). This CDR3 spans 12 amino acids. Germline values: CDR1 SEHNR, CDR2 FQNEAQ (reference sequence). V lost 5 bases, J lost 6 bases, and 11 bases lay in between. The CDR3 here is CASSDIRVEQYF. The DNA for the CDR3 is TGTGCCAGCAGCGATATCAGGGTCGAGCAGTACTTC.

This clone occurred a few times. The rearrangement uses TRBV10-2 and TRBJ1-2; TRBD1 is a possible D gene (5 bases). This CDR3 spans 13 amino acids. V lost 5 bases, J lost 3 bases, and 10 bases lay in between. The V gene's germline CDR1 is WSHSY and CDR2 SAAADI. The CDR3 sequence is CASSRQIDYGYTF. The DNA for the CDR3 is TGCGCCAGCAGTAGACAGATAGACTATGGCTACACCTTC.

The genes are TRBV5-1 and TRBJ1-2; D possibly corresponds to TRBD1 (6 bases). The CDR3 consists of 14 residues. Germline lookup yields CDR1 SGHRS and CDR2 YFSETQ. The V end was cut by 4 bases, the J end by 5 bases, with 15 bases between. The CDR3 DNA reads TGCGCCAGCAGCGTGGACAGAAGTCTGTATGGCTACACCTTC. Translated: CASSVDRSLYGYTF.

This clone has only a few counts. The J gene is TRBJ1-5, the V gene TRBV4-2; a weak D match, TRBD1 (5 bases). V was pared by 0 bases and J by 2 bases, with 14 bases between. Germline CDR1 and CDR2: LGHNA and YNFKEQ. CDR3 length: 17 amino acids. CDR3 nucleotides: TGTGCCAGCAGCCAAGAACTTCCGGGGGAGGGCAATCAGCCCCAGCATTTT. This sequence encodes CASSQELPGEGNQPQHF.

This sequence joins TRBV2 and TRBJ2-5; 7 bases match TRBD1. The J segment lost 5 bases and the V segment lost 5 bases, leaving 5 bases of the junction unmatched. Per germline, CDR1 SNHLY and CDR2 FYNNEI. The CDR3 extends over 13 amino acids. CDR3 nucleotides: TGTGCCAGCAGTCCCGACAGGGCGGAGACCCAGTACTTC. Translating it yields CASSPDRAETQYF.

This clone was seen only once. Germline is not matched at one junction end, which may reflect a read error. The sample contains more than one DNA sequence encoding this CDR3. For the CDR3, the DNA is TGTGCAAGCAGCCCTAAGAACACTGAAGCTTTCTTT. It specifies CASSPKNTEAFF. The chain is built from TRBV7-9 and TRBJ1-1; D uncertain. This CDR3 has 12 amino acids. CDR1 SEHNR and CDR2 FQNEAQ come from the germline V gene (reference sequence).